This T cell receptor (beta chain) was recovered during a study of T-cell reconstitution after alpha-beta-depleted transplantation in children. Per germline, CDR1 MNHEY and CDR2 SVGEGT. The CDR3 runs 16 residues. Unmatched junction bases numbered 10, after V lost 5 bases and J lost 5 bases. Unique molecular identifiers featured in how the TCRbeta library was prepared. TCRdb passed the PCR reads through MiXCR, listing each CDR3 protein once. The table includes tens of thousands of distinct CDR3 sequences, about 47% detected once. This sequence was found in a boy in the first two years of life with SCID, due to receive a stem cell transplant. The specimen comprised peripheral blood, sampled before TCRalphabeta/CD19-depleted stem cell transplant. V gene TRBV6-2 or TRBV6-3 combines with J gene TRBJ2-1; 9 bases are a match to TRBD1. The CDR3 reads CASSRLGQGSDNEQFF. CDR3 sequence (DNA): TGTGCCAGCAGTCGCCTTGGACAGGGGTCCGACAATGAGCAGTTCTTC.